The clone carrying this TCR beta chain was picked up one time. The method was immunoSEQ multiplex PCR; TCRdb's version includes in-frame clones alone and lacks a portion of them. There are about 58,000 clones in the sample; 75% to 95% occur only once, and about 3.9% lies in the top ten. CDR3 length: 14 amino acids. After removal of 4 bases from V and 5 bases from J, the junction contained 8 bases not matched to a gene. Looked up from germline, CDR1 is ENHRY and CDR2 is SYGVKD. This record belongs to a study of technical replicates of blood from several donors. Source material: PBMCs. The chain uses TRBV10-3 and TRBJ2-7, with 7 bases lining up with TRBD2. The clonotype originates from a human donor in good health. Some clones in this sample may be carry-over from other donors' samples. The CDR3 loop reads CAISVDGGRDEQYF. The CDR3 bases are TGTGCCATCAGTGTAGATGGTGGGAGGGACGAGCAGTACTTC.